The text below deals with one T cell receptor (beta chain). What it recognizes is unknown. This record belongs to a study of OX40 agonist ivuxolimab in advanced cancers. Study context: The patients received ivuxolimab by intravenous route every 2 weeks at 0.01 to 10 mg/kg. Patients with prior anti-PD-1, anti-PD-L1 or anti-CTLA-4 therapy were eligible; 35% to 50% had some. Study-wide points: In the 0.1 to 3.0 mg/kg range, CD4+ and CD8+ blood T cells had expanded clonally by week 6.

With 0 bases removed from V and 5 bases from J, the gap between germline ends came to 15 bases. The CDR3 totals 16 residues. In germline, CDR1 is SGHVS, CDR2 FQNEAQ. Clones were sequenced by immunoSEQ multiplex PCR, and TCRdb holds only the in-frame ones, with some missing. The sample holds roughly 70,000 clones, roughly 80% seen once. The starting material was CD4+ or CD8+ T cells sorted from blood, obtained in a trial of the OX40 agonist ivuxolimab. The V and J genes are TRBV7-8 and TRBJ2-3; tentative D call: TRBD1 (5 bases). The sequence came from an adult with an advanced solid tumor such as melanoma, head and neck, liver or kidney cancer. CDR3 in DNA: TGTGCCAGCAGCTTAGCAGGGGCGCTGATTATAGATACGCAGTATTTT. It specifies CASSLAGALIIDTQYF.